This passage covers 15 T cell receptor beta chains from one sample sequenced in a study of blood T cell repertoires in COVID-19. TCRdb keeps only in-frame clones here, not all; method: immunoSEQ multiplex PCR. Found here are about 300,000 clones, nearly 90% of them singletons; the top ten hold 2.9%. The sequenced sample was PBMCs or T cells enriched from blood (not recorded which). Source of these receptors: a woman aged 45 to 65 who had been exposed to COVID-19.

V usage is TRBV5-1 and J usage is TRBJ2-7, with D perhaps TRBD1 (6 bases). The V gene's germline CDR1 is SGHRS and CDR2 YFSETQ. Trimming cost V 0 bases and J 1 base, with 11 bases left between them. The CDR3 has 15 amino acids. CDR3 sequence: CASSLETGRSYEQYF. In DNA, the CDR3 is TGCGCCAGCAGCTTGGAAACAGGGCGATCCTACGAGCAGTACTTC.

This clone was seen just once. The chain links TRBV7-2 to TRBJ2-2, with unresolved D. The CDR3 runs to 14 residues. The germline gives CDR1 SGHTA, CDR2 FQGNSA. Trimming took off 0 bases at V and 6 bases at J, with 8 bases between the two ends. The CDR3 reads CASSLASPSGELFF. CDR3 DNA sequence: TGTGCCAGCAGCTTAGCATCCCCATCCGGGGAGCTGTTTTTT.

The chain carries TRBV2 and TRBJ1-5, with no clear D. This CDR3 spans 15 amino acids. From germline, CDR1 is SNHLY and CDR2 FYNNEI. Trimming took off 6 bases at V and 0 bases at J, with 12 bases between the two ends. For the CDR3, the DNA is TGTGCCAGCAGGATCAGAACCGATAGCAATCAGCCCCAGCATTTT. Protein: CASRIRTDSNQPQHF.

The gene calls are TRBV27 and TRBJ1-2; TRBD1 aligns across 7 bases. The germline CDR1 and CDR2 sequences are MNHEY and SMNVEV (reference sequence). The CDR3 spans 14 residues. Trimming cost V 5 bases and J 3 bases; bases outside gene matches: 6. The CDR3 reads CASSTGTADYGYTF. The CDR3 bases are TGTGCCAGCAGTACCGGGACAGCGGACTATGGCTACACCTTC.

This chain links TRBV10-3 with TRBJ1-1, with a weak D call TRBD1 (5 bases). The CDR3 loop spans 12 amino acids. Trimming removed 0 bases from V and 6 bases from J, with 5 bases in between. Looked up from germline, CDR1 is ENHRY and CDR2 is SYGVKD. CDR3 protein: CAISESTAEAFF. The CDR3 DNA follows: TGTGCCATCAGTGAGTCGACAGCTGAAGCTTTCTTT.

V gene TRBV7-6 combines with J gene TRBJ2-3; a weak D match, TRBD2 (5 bases). CDR3 length: 16 amino acids. The germline gives CDR1 SGHVS, CDR2 FNYEAQ. The V gene lost 5 bases and the J gene lost 4 bases, with 19 bases spanning the gap. The CDR3 reads CASSPGSVGRADTQYF. Written as DNA, the CDR3 is TGTGCCAGCAGCCCCGGTTCGGTGGGGAGAGCAGATACGCAGTATTTT.

The V gene is TRBV14, the J gene TRBJ2-7, with D perhaps matching TRBD2 (6 bases). This CDR3 is built from 15 residues. The V and J ends lost 0 bases and 4 bases respectively, with 13 bases between them. Germline loops: CDR1 SGHDN, CDR2 FVKESK. CDR3 amino acids: CASSQDSSGLYEQYF. The CDR3 DNA is TGTGCCAGCAGCCAAGATTCCAGCGGGCTTTACGAGCAGTACTTC.

J is TRBJ2-5 and V is TRBV4-1, with 12 bases lining up with TRBD2. Germline trimming cut 4 bases from V and 5 bases from J; bases unmatched to any gene: 14. The CDR3 length is 18 residues. Germline-derived CDR1 and CDR2 are MGHRA and YSYEKL. CDR3 coding DNA: TGCGCCAGCAGCCTCCTGACGGCTAGCGGGGGGGCCTGGGAGACCCAGTACTTC. Translating it yields CASSLLTASGGAWETQYF.

The rearrangement uses TRBV28 and TRBJ2-3; TRBD2 matches 10 bases. V lost 1 base to trimming and J lost 0 bases; unmatched junction nucleotides: 10. The CDR3 runs 19 residues. In germline, CDR1 is MDHEN, CDR2 SYDVKM. CDR3 in DNA: TGTGCCAGCAGTTTATTGCAGCGGGGGGGCCGGTGGAGCACAGATACGCAGTATTTT. Encoded protein: CASSLLQRGGRWSTDTQYF. Full variable domain (missing parts from reference TRBV28 and TRBJ2-3): DVKVTQSSRYLVKRTGEKVFLECVQDMDHENMFWYRQDPGLGLRLIYFSYDVKMKEKGDIPEGYSVSREKKERFSLILESASTNQTSMYLCASSLLQRGGRWSTDTQYFGPGTRLTVL.

The rearrangement uses TRBV2 and TRBJ2-1; 7 bases are shared with TRBD2. Trimming cost V 4 bases and J 6 bases; bases outside gene matches: 9. Germline loops: CDR1 SNHLY, CDR2 FYNNEI. CDR3 length: 15 amino acids. The CDR3 protein is CASSGGRGVSNEQFF. In DNA form, the CDR3 reads TGTGCCAGCAGTGGGGGACGGGGGGTAAGCAATGAGCAGTTCTTC. Together with reference TRBV2 and TRBJ2-1, the CDR3 gives the full variable domain: EPEVTQTPSHQVTQMGQEVILRCVPISNHLYFYWYRQILGQKVEFLVSFYNNEISEKSEIFDDQFSVERPDGSNFTLKIRSTKLEDSAMYFCASSGGRGVSNEQFFGPGTRLTVL.

This chain links TRBV11-2 with TRBJ1-4; 8 bases align to TRBD1. CDR1 SGHAT and CDR2 FQNNGV come from the germline V gene. The V and J ends lost 5 bases and 6 bases, in that order; junction bases with no gene match: 5. The CDR3 runs to 14 residues. The CDR3 is CASSRDRQYEKLFF. DNA for the CDR3: TGTGCCAGCAGCCGGGACAGGCAATATGAAAAACTGTTTTTT.

This clone came up once. The gene calls are TRBV27 and TRBJ1-2, with unresolved D. Per germline, CDR1 MNHEY and CDR2 SMNVEV (reference sequence). V lost 1 base to trimming and J lost 4 bases, with 13 bases between them. The CDR3 spans 15 residues. CDR3 in amino acids: CASSLWPLTGYGYTF. In nucleotides, the CDR3 is TGTGCCAGCAGTTTATGGCCACTAACGGGCTATGGCTACACCTTC.

The J gene is TRBJ2-5, the V gene TRBV4-1, with a possible D match to TRBD1 (5 bases). Germline values: CDR1 MGHRA, CDR2 YSYEKL. CDR3 length: 16 amino acids. V lost 2 bases to trimming and J lost 4 bases, with 17 bases between them. CDR3 in amino acids: CASSQNGQRRGETQYF. CDR3 DNA sequence: TGCGCCAGCAGCCAAAACGGACAAAGGAGAGGAGAGACCCAGTACTTC.

The chain is built from TRBV7-9 and TRBJ2-3; D might be TRBD2 (6 bases). Germline V lookup: CDR1 SEHNR, CDR2 FQNEAQ (reference sequence). Trimming took 3 bases from V and 2 from J, leaving 18 bases between them. CDR3 length equals 17 residues. The CDR3 sequence: CASSLGGRGSNTDTQYF. CDR3 DNA sequence: TGTGCCAGCAGCTTGGGTGGGCGGGGAAGTAACACAGATACGCAGTATTTT. The full variable domain, rest sourced from reference TRBV7-9 and TRBJ2-3, is DTGVSQNPRHKITKRGQNVTFRCDPISEHNRLYWYRQTLGQGPEFLTYFQNEAQLEKSRLLSDRFSAERPKGSFSTLEIQRTEQGDSAMYLCASSLGGRGSNTDTQYFGPGTRLTVL.

The CDR3 sequence: CASTPGTGMYNEQFF. CDR3 sequence (DNA): TGCGCCAGCACCCCCGGGACAGGGATGTACAATGAGCAGTTCTTC. The chain links TRBV4-1 to TRBJ2-1; 9 nucleotides agree with TRBD1. V shed 7 bases and J 4 bases; nucleotides not matched to a gene: 8. The CDR3 is 15 amino acids. Germline V gene sequence: CDR1 MGHRA, CDR2 YSYEKL.